Here is one T cell receptor (beta chain) with its context. No antigen is known for it. Being one base from a much bigger clone, this may be a read error. The data were taken from a study of Graves' ophthalmopathy and Graves' hyperthyroidism (dated by TCRdb to between 2018 and 2020). About the full investigation: Peripheral blood was collected at initial diagnosis, prior to any treatment. A discovery set of 100 patients (more than 40 ophthalmopathy, 60 or so stable hyperthyroidism) was enrolled to explore V-J signatures distinguishing ophthalmopathy from hyperthyroidism. In roughly 6 hyperthyroidism patients, the T-cell repertoire of thyroid tissue was compared with the T-cell repertoire of blood. An independent validation cohort comprised around 19 hyperthyroidism patients and over 15 patients who later progressed from hyperthyroidism to ophthalmopathy. After sampling, hyperthyroidism patients received methimazole starting at 30 mg daily, and ophthalmopathy patients received high-dose intravenous methylprednisolone. To tell Graves' ophthalmopathy apart from Graves' hyperthyroidism, and to predict which patients would progress to ophthalmopathy, the study relied on TCR beta repertoire signatures. In total, 135 blood samples were TCR-sequenced: approximately 42 ophthalmopathy, over 70 hyperthyroidism and some 17 hyperthyroidism-to-ophthalmopathy patients.

For repertoire sequencing, TCR beta CDR3 regions were amplified from RNA transcripts. HTBI primers and the Qiagen OneStep RT-PCR kit were used in a first-round RT-PCR, which was followed by a second-round multiplex PCR, size selection and purification. The libraries underwent paired-end sequencing with 100 bp reads on an Illumina HiSeq2000. Per the original workflow: SOAPnuke was used to process the reads, throwing out any read that had adapters, had uncalled bases, had a mean Phred below 15, or lacked an exact constant-primer or identifier match. COPE v1.2.5 was used to merge the high-quality paired reads. Each unique nucleotide sequence was defined as a clonotype, and clonotypes were aligned to IMGT TRB V, D and J references with MiTCR v1.1. The analysis was limited to V-J combinations with a frequency above 0.0001, which together covered roughly 99% of the repertoires. A TCR clonal expansion and chaos score per V-J combination was defined as the ratio of F50 clonal expansion to chaos observed in the TCRdist matrix. Features were reduced by Welch's t-statistics and random forest to over 10 V-J combinations, which fed a naive Bayes classifier. The similarity between thyroid and blood repertoires was quantified using the Morisita-Horn index. The public reads were reprocessed in TCRdb via fastp at Q25 and MiXCR, keeping in-frame beta chains. Entries are consolidated by CDR3 protein sequence, retaining the most common genes and DNA. The V and J calls reflect TCRdb's pipeline rather than the authors' work. In this sample the table shows hundreds of thousands of distinct CDR3 sequences, over 40% of which occur a single time. Of the sample, more than 3% falls within the top ten clones.

Paper-wide results and their limitations: Most of the expanded thyroid clonotypes with a frequency above 0.001 were also detected in blood, and it was suggested that the thyroid immune response may be reflected by blood repertoires. In cross-validation, the 13-signature model distinguished ophthalmopathy from stable hyperthyroidism with 85% to 90% sensitivity and about 84% specificity, and in the test set the corresponding values were roughly 80% and 75%. In validation, the model predicted ophthalmopathy progression with 70.59% sensitivity and 72.22% specificity; roughly eleven predicted patients were CT-confirmed with GO in a median of 6.5 months. No statistical method was used to set the sample size in advance, and the investigators knew which group each participant was assigned to.

The germline V gene sets CDR1 to SGDLS and CDR2 to YYNGEE. The CDR3, cysteine through phenylalanine, is 13 amino acids long. CDR3 DNA is the only sequence kept; it has 39 bases, read in frame from the first base. Ophthalmopathy patients had moderately to severely active disease, Clinical Activity Score of at least 3, NOSPECS grade of at least 4, and disease duration under 3 months. Patients were excluded if they had other autoimmune diseases, uncontrolled infections, pregnancy or lactation. Clinical symptoms, serum thyroxine, TRAb, thyroid ultrasound and orbital computed tomography were used for diagnosis. Using Ficoll-Paque density gradient centrifugation, PBMCs were isolated from 10 ml of fresh peripheral blood. Total RNA was extracted with Trizol reagent and quality-checked on an Agilent 2100 Bioanalyzer.

Source material: peripheral blood. The chain uses TRBV9 and TRBJ2-2, with TRBD2 perhaps the D gene, on 5 matching bases. This sequence was found in an adult man with Graves' ophthalmopathy. The bases are TGTGCCAGCAGCGTTAGCGCCGCCGGGAAGCTGTTTTTT. Translated, this gives CASSVSAAGKLFF.